A selection of T cell receptor beta chains follows, all from one sample in a study of T cells in Graves' hyperthyroidism and ophthalmopathy. MiXCR, run by TCRdb on the multiplex PCR reads, gives a single entry per CDR3 protein. The sample lists hundreds of thousands of distinct CDR3 sequences, 40% to 55% occurring once. Material for sequencing was peripheral blood or thyroid tissue (not recorded which). The receptor source for this set is an adult man with Graves' disease, either hyperthyroidism or ophthalmopathy (not recorded which). Each CDR3 is given with its conserved first and last residue. A D gene is named only where the DNA matches it firmly. Size is omitted from some rows. Given values are once, few, many or a class for expanded clones.

TRBD1,TRBJ1-5,few,TRBV6-5,CASSWTGGGQPQHF,TGTGCCAGCAGTTGGACAGGGGGGGGTCAGCCCCAGCATTTT
TRBD1,TRBJ2-2,many,TRBV24-1,CATSDVGTAYDTGELFF,TGTGCCACCAGTGATGTCGGGACAGCTTATGACACCGGGGAGCTGTTTTTT
-,TRBJ2-7,-,TRBV29-1,CSVDGDASYEQYF,TGCAGCGTTGATGGGGACGCCTCTTACGAGCAGTACTTC
TRBD2,TRBJ2-7,few,TRBV19,CASSMDLSGVGEQYF,TGTGCCAGTAGTATGGACTTGAGCGGGGTCGGCGAGCAGTACTTC
-,TRBJ1-5,many,TRBV15,CATSQDSLQPQHF,TGTGCCACCAGCCAAGACAGCCTACAGCCCCAGCATTTT
-,TRBJ1-2,many,TRBV29-1,CSVGSGRENYGYTF,TGCAGCGTTGGGTCAGGGCGAGAAAACTATGGCTACACCTTC
-,TRBJ1-1,few,TRBV2,CASTPSMGSDTEAFF,TGTGCCAGCACCCCTTCGATGGGATCCGACACTGAAGCTTTCTTT
-,TRBJ2-5,-,TRBV9,CASSVDTRYQETQYF,TGTGCCAGCAGCGTAGACACTCGTTACCAAGAGACCCAGTACTTC
-,TRBJ1-5,-,TRBV29-1,CSVSDSNQPQHF,TGCAGCGTCAGTGATAGCAATCAGCCCCAGCATTTT
-,TRBJ1-2,-,TRBV2,CASSAGTHGYTF,TGTGCCAGCAGCGCCGGGACACATGGCTACACCTTC
-,TRBJ1-1,few,TRBV7-9,CASSLVGVRSTEAFF,TGTGCCAGCAGCTTGGTGGGGGTTCGGAGCACTGAAGCTTTCTTT
TRBD1,TRBJ1-5,-,TRBV9,CASSVGGQGRQPQHF,TGTGCCAGCAGCGTAGGAGGACAGGGAAGGCAGCCCCAGCATTTT
TRBD2,TRBJ2-5,-,TRBV12-3/TRBV12-4,CASSSIRGGRQETQYF,TGTGCCAGCAGTTCCATCCGGGGGGGGCGACAAGAGACCCAGTACTTC
-,TRBJ2-2,many,TRBV24-1,CATGREAGTGELFF,TGTGCCACCGGTAGGGAGGCGGGCACCGGGGAGCTGTTTTTT
-,TRBJ2-7,-,TRBV7-2,CASSLDRDSSYEQYF,TGTGCCAGCAGCTTAGACAGGGATAGCTCCTACGAGCAGTACTTC
-,TRBJ2-7,-,TRBV10-3,CASRDGHLYEQYF,TGTGCCAGCCGGGACGGCCATCTCTACGAGCAGTACTTC
-,TRBJ1-5,-,TRBV24-1,CATSDRRGSRYQPQHF,TGTGCCACCAGTGATCGTAGAGGGTCCCGCTATCAGCCCCAGCATTTT
-,TRBJ2-7,-,TRBV20-1,CSASSPVARAVVQYF,TGCAGTGCCAGCAGCCCCGTGGCCAGGGCGGTGGTGCAGTACTTC
-,TRBJ1-4,many,TRBV7-9,CASSLEGQTNEKLFF,TGTGCCAGCAGCTTAGAAGGACAGACTAATGAAAAACTGTTTTTT
TRBD1,TRBJ1-4,-,TRBV20-1,CSARPPGTANEKLFF,TGCAGTGCTAGACCCCCGGGGACAGCGAATGAAAAACTGTTTTTT
-,TRBJ1-4,many,TRBV29-1,CSVEGTSTTNEKLFF,TGCAGCGTTGAAGGGACATCAACAACTAATGAAAAACTGTTTTTT
-,TRBJ1-1,-,TRBV2,CASSFDRFLEAFF,TGTGCCAGCAGTTTCGACAGGTTTCTTGAAGCTTTCTTT
TRBD2,TRBJ2-5,-,TRBV5-4,CASSPSGGGPETQYF,TGTGCCAGCAGCCCCAGTGGCGGGGGGCCGGAGACCCAGTACTTC
TRBD2,TRBJ2-1,few,TRBV20-1,CSGTSGVPGSYNEQFF,TGCAGTGGGACTAGCGGGGTCCCCGGCTCCTACAATGAGCAGTTCTTC
-,TRBJ1-6,once,TRBV20-1,CSARDGAGPVFSYNSPLHF,TGCAGTGCTAGAGATGGGGCAGGGCCGGTGTTTTCCTATAATTCACCCCTCCACTTT
-,TRBJ1-6,-,TRBV20-1,CSASEGSSYNSPLHF,TGCAGTGCTAGTGAGGGGAGCTCCTATAATTCACCCCTCCACTTT
-,TRBJ1-3,-,TRBV25-1,CASSEFPSGGQDGYTIYF,TGTGCCAGCAGTGAATTCCCCTCCGGGGGGCAGGATGGCTACACCATATATTTT